One TCR beta chain is described in this entry. This sample is part of a study of blood T cell repertoires in COVID-19. Study overall: T cells, B-cell-depleted T cells, or PBMCs supplied cDNA or gDNA.

Authors' methods: From reference gene primer amplification, estimates of nucleated cell counts were derived. Only in-frame clones appear in the TCRdb table, and some are missing; sequencing was by immunoSEQ multiplex PCR. The D gene and trimming were derived from the DNA, and the V and J assignments and clone size from that table. Here the sample spans 45,000 to 55,000 clones, 86% being singletons. CDR3 size: 17 residues. Per germline, CDR1 MNHNS and CDR2 SASEGT. With 4 bases clipped from V and 6 bases from J, the junction kept 13 bases outside the gene matches. The genes are TRBV6-1 and TRBJ2-1; TRBD2 aligns across 9 bases. The sequence was obtained from a woman at least 80 years old with acute or convalescent COVID-19. The sequencing input was peripheral blood. DNA for the CDR3: TGTGCCAGCAGTGCTTTAGCGGGAGCGCTGCTGGGCAATGAGCAGTTCTTC. Translating it yields CASSALAGALLGNEQFF.